This TCR beta chain was observed in a study of shared T cell receptors in the human thymus. TCRdb's table, derived via immunoSEQ multiplex PCR, lists solely in-frame clones and lacks some. In the table there are about 710,000 clones, about 90% of which are singletons. Germline CDR1 is MGHDK and CDR2 is SYGVNS. The CDR3 runs 15 residues. The junction had 5 bases not matched to a gene; V was cut back by 3 bases and J by 7 bases. Only one count was recorded for this clone. These same data were also listed under a study on human thymus T cells. From that second work: Having corrective surgery for congenital heart defects, healthy Finnish infants were the ones who donated. Thymic samples were excised during corrective heart operations. Thymic and blood repertoires showed apparently biased V and J gene usage. Among unrelated individuals, related research reported thymic repertoires that overlapped highly.

The rearrangement links TRBV25-1 to TRBJ1-6, with 8 positions matching TRBD1. Sequencing used thymocytes. The origin of this receptor is a boy younger than two with a congenital heart defect. CDR3 sequence (DNA): TGTGCCAGCAGTGATTCTGGACAGGGAAATTCACCCCTCCACTTT. It is translated as CASSDSGQGNSPLHF.